This TCR beta chain was retrieved from a study of blood T cell repertoires in COVID-19. Overall study: PBMCs, B-cell-depleted T cells, or T cells provided the cDNA or gDNA that made up the material.

Measured with immunoSEQ multiplex PCR; TCRdb has only the in-frame clones, and not every one. The repertoire holds roughly 110,000 clones, with 70% to 90% as singletons. The V and J ends lost 1 base and 10 bases respectively, with 14 bases between them. Per the germline V gene, CDR1 is LGHNA and CDR2 is YSLEER. The CDR3 is 15 amino acids. This receptor was taken from a woman aged 50 to 60 with acute or convalescent COVID-19. The genes are TRBV4-3 and TRBJ1-6, with D possibly being TRBD1 (5 bases). Source material: peripheral blood. The CDR3 nucleotides read TGCGCCAGCAGCCAAGCCCAGGGTCGGCGCTCACCCCTCCACTTT. Encoded protein: CASSQAQGRRSPLHF.